This T cell receptor (beta chain) was profiled in a study of response to subunit inactivated influenza vaccine. The CDR3 loop spans 13 amino acids. Trimming took off 9 bases at V and 0 bases at J, with 11 bases between the two ends. Per the germline V gene, CDR1 is SNHLY and CDR2 is FYNNEI. Using its own MiXCR run on the RT-PCR reads, TCRdb lists one record per CDR3 protein. The data show approximately 530,000 distinct CDR3 sequences, approximately 7.7% seen once. The V call is TRBV2, the J call TRBJ1-1, with TRBD1 as a possible D gene (5 bases). Here the sequenced sample was PBMCs from blood, taken less than 25 months after vaccination. This TCR was sampled from a man between 50 and 69 years old who received an inactivated influenza vaccine. CDR3 nucleotide sequence: TGTGCCAGTGAAATGACAGTGAACACTGAAGCTTTCTTT. Amino acid sequence: CASEMTVNTEAFF. Complete variable domain (other parts from reference TRBV2 and TRBJ1-1): EPEVTQTPSHQVTQMGQEVILRCVPISNHLYFYWYRQILGQKVEFLVSFYNNEISEKSEIFDDQFSVERPDGSNFTLKIRSTKLEDSAMYFCASEMTVNTEAFFGQGTRLTVV.